Listed here are 24 T cell receptor beta chains from one sample, sequenced in a study of OX40 agonist ivuxolimab in advanced cancers. Profiling relied on immunoSEQ multiplex PCR, and the TCRdb table lists in-frame clones only, not all of them. The table has fewer than 80,000 clones, 87% seen once. The material sequenced was CD4+ or CD8+ T cells sorted from blood, taken in a trial of the OX40 agonist ivuxolimab. The origin of the receptors is an adult with an advanced solid tumor such as melanoma, head and neck, liver or kidney cancer.

This clone has just a few counts. The chain's CDR3 is CASSREVSGNTIYF. The CDR3 region has the DNA TGTGCCAGCAGCCGGGAGGTCTCTGGAAACACCATATATTTT. This chain links TRBV7-9 with TRBJ1-3; D is ambiguous. CDR1 and CDR2 from the germline V gene are SEHNR and FQNEAQ (reference sequence). V was cut by 5 bases and J by 0 bases, with 8 bases left in between. This CDR3 region has 14 residues.

V gene TRBV7-3 combines with J gene TRBJ2-2; 8 bases are shared with TRBD2. V lost 1 base and J lost 7; bases outside the gene matches: 2. The CDR3 has 14 amino acids. Germline V CDR1 and CDR2: SGHTA, FQGTGA. CDR3 DNA sequence: TGTGCCAGCAGCTTAATAGCGGGAAGCGGGGAGCTGTTTTTT. Encoded protein: CASSLIAGSGELFF.

This clone occurred once. This chain uses TRBV5-1 with TRBJ1-4, with 10 bases fitting TRBD1. Germline V gives CDR1 SGHRS, CDR2 YFSETQ. The CDR3 totals 16 residues. Trimming removed 0 bases from V and 6 bases from J; junction bases left unmatched: 5. DNA of the CDR3: TGCGCCAGCAGCTTGGGGCCGGGACAGGGGTATGAAAAACTGTTTTTT. Translated: CASSLGPGQGYEKLFF.

The chain has TRBV5-1 and TRBJ1-1; D is undetermined. CDR3 length: 13 amino acids. Between the trimmed V and J ends, which lost 0 bases and 9 bases, there was a span of 12 bases. Germline CDR1 SGHRS, CDR2 YFSETQ. The CDR3 spells CASSLGYESQAFF. In DNA, the CDR3 is TGCGCCAGCAGCTTGGGGTACGAGTCCCAAGCTTTCTTT.

V gene TRBV7-9 combines with J gene TRBJ1-1; TRBD1 matches at 8 bases. V gave up 0 bases and J gave up 6 bases; unmatched junction bases: 6. Germline V gives CDR1 SEHNR, CDR2 FQNEAQ (reference sequence). This CDR3 contains 15 residues. CDR3 DNA: TGTGCCAGCAGCTTAGCCGGACAGGGTAAACCTGAAGCTTTCTTT. Residues: CASSLAGQGKPEAFF.

V gene TRBV7-2 combines with J gene TRBJ2-1; TRBD2 matches at 10 bases. The V gene end was trimmed by 1 base and the J gene end by 10 bases; junction bases not matched to a gene: 7. Germline V gene sequence: CDR1 SGHTA, CDR2 FQGNSA. The CDR3 runs 15 residues. The CDR3: CASSLGLAGVREQFF. The CDR3 nucleotides read TGTGCCAGCAGCTTAGGGCTAGCGGGAGTTCGGGAGCAGTTCTTC.

The chain has TRBV6-5 and TRBJ1-4; weak D call: TRBD1 (5 bases). The ends were cut back, 6 bases at V and 8 bases at J, with 16 bases in the middle. The CDR3 is made up of 14 amino acids. Per germline, CDR1 MNHEY and CDR2 SVGAGI. This CDR3 reads CASRVGGDGEKLFF. The CDR3 nucleotides read TGTGCCAGCAGGGTGGGGGGAGATGGGGAAAAACTGTTTTTT.

The V and J genes are TRBV5-1 and TRBJ2-7; 7 bases match TRBD1. J gave up 1 base and V 4 bases, and 14 bases lay outside the gene matches. This CDR3 is built from 17 residues. The germline V gene encodes CDR1 SGHRS and CDR2 YFSETQ. CDR3 sequence: CASSPSTGFGNSYEQYF. The CDR3 coding sequence is TGCGCCAGCAGCCCCTCGACAGGGTTTGGGAATTCCTACGAGCAGTACTTC. The full variable domain, completed using reference TRBV5-1 and TRBJ2-7, is KAGVTQTPRYLIKTRGQQVTLSCSPISGHRSVSWYQQTPGQGLQFLFEYFSETQRNKGNFPGRFSGRQFSNSRSEMNVSTLELGDSALYLCASSPSTGFGNSYEQYFGPGTRLTVT.

The V call is TRBV10-3, the J call TRBJ2-2; TRBD1 agrees at 11 bases. The CDR3 has 17 amino acids. Trimming cost V 0 bases and J 10 bases; bases outside gene matches: 10. From germline, CDR1 is ENHRY and CDR2 SYGVKD. The CDR3 bases are TGTGCCATCAGTGAGTCTTGGACAGGGGGCCCCTCCGTGGAGCTGTTTTTT. Its translation: CAISESWTGGPSVELFF.

The chain couples TRBV5-6 to TRBJ2-1, with 8 bases that match TRBD1. Looked up from germline, CDR1 is SGHDT and CDR2 is YYEEEE. Trimming at V came to 4 bases and at J to 2 bases, leaving 5 bases not matched to a gene. There are 15 residues in the CDR3. The CDR3 coding sequence is TGTGCCAGCAGCCCGGGACAGGTAACCTACAATGAGCAGTTCTTC. Translated: CASSPGQVTYNEQFF.

This chain connects TRBV4-1 to TRBJ2-5; D might be TRBD2 (6 bases). V was cut by 1 base and J by 5 bases, with 14 bases left in between. Germline V CDR1 and CDR2: MGHRA, YSYEKL. The CDR3 sequence is 15 residues long. The CDR3 nucleotides read TGCGCCAGCAGCCAAGTGGACTACGGAAGGGAGACCCAGTACTTC. Amino acids: CASSQVDYGRETQYF.

This chain joins TRBV28 and TRBJ2-7, with D possibly matching TRBD2 (6 bases). This CDR3 has 16 residues. V was clipped by 8 bases and J by 5 bases, with 25 bases between them. In germline, CDR1 is MDHEN, CDR2 SYDVKM. The DNA for the CDR3 is TGTGCCAGCGTTTCTAGCGCGTTGAGACGGTGGAACGAGCAGTACTTC. This codes for CASVSSALRRWNEQYF.

The chain uses TRBV5-1 and TRBJ1-1; D not certain. This CDR3 comprises 13 residues. Germline values: CDR1 SGHRS, CDR2 YFSETQ. V was pared by 5 bases and J by 1 base, with 9 bases between. In nucleotides, the CDR3 is TGCGCCAGCAGAACCACGGGGAACACTGAAGCTTTCTTT. It codes for CASRTTGNTEAFF.

Only a few counts were recorded for this clone. This sequence joins TRBV5-1 and TRBJ2-3; unclear D gene. Germline CDR1 SGHRS, CDR2 YFSETQ. This CDR3 region has 12 residues. V gave up 1 base and J gave up 4 bases, with 4 bases separating them. The CDR3 region is CASSLKPDTQYF. The CDR3 nucleotides read TGCGCCAGCAGCTTGAAGCCAGATACGCAGTATTTT.

The V call is TRBV6-1, the J call TRBJ2-5; D not resolved. This CDR3 region has 14 residues. Germline V gene data show CDR1 as MNHNS and CDR2 as SASEGT. V was trimmed by 3 bases and J by 2 bases, leaving 10 bases between them. The CDR3 DNA reads as TGTGCCAGCAGTGAGAGTCGACCGCAAGAGACCCAGTACTTC. Translation gives CASSESRPQETQYF.

The V gene is TRBV7-8, the J gene TRBJ1-3; TRBD1 might be the D (5 bases). V lost 1 base and J 2 bases, leaving 12 bases between the germline ends. This CDR3 region has 16 residues. CDR1 SGHVS and CDR2 FQNEAQ come from the germline V gene. CDR3 region: CASSLGGASAGNTIYF. The DNA of the CDR3 is TGTGCCAGCAGCTTAGGTGGGGCATCGGCTGGAAACACCATATATTTT.

The rearrangement uses TRBV10-3 and TRBJ2-7; 10 positions match TRBD1. The CDR3 contains 15 residues. The trim removed 0 bases at V and 5 bases at J, leaving 4 bases unmatched. CDR1 is ENHRY, CDR2 SYGVKD, per germline. The CDR3 nucleotides are TGTGCCATCAGTGAGTCGGGACAGGGGTACGACGAGCAGTACTTC. It encodes CAISESGQGYDEQYF.

CDR3 DNA sequence: TGCGCCAGCAGCTTGGGGGCCGGTGAAGCTTTCTTT. Translated, it gives CASSLGAGEAFF. The rearrangement joins TRBV5-1 to TRBJ1-1; D is unclear. Germline CDR1 is SGHRS and CDR2 is YFSETQ. With 0 bases removed from V and 7 bases from J, the gap between germline ends came to 7 bases. This CDR3 has 12 residues.

The chain has TRBV28 and TRBJ1-1, with TRBD1 as a possible D gene (5 bases). CDR1 is MDHEN and CDR2 is SYDVKM in the germline V gene. Trimming left V 7 bases short and J 5 bases short, with 17 bases between. CDR3 size: 14 residues. The CDR3 is CASNRQQGWTEAFF. The CDR3 DNA reads TGTGCCAGCAACAGACAGCAAGGTTGGACTGAAGCTTTCTTT. Together with reference TRBV28 and TRBJ1-1, the CDR3 gives the full variable domain: DVKVTQSSRYLVKRTGEKVFLECVQDMDHENMFWYRQDPGLGLRLIYFSYDVKMKEKGDIPEGYSVSREKKERFSLILESASTNQTSMYLCASNRQQGWTEAFFGQGTRLTVV.

The chain carries TRBV11-2 and TRBJ2-3; 8 bases align to TRBD2. After removal of 4 bases from V and 2 bases from J, the junction contained 8 bases not matched to a gene. Germline V gives CDR1 SGHAT, CDR2 FQNNGV. The CDR3 totals 16 residues. The CDR3 coding sequence is TGTGCCAGCAGCTGGGGTAGCGGGGAAGCCACAGATACGCAGTATTTT. This sequence encodes CASSWGSGEATDTQYF. The full variable domain, with the rest looked up from reference TRBV11-2 and TRBJ2-3, is EAGVAQSPRYKIIEKRQSVAFWCNPISGHATLYWYQQILGQGPKLLIQFQNNGVVDDSQLPKDRFSAERLKGVDSTLKIQPAKLEDSAVYLCASSWGSGEATDTQYFGPGTRLTVL.

This clone has just a few counts. The chain links TRBV2 to TRBJ2-7, with D perhaps TRBD2 (5 bases). The CDR3 has 14 residues. Germline-derived CDR1 and CDR2 are SNHLY and FYNNEI. The V and J ends lost 8 bases and 0 bases respectively, with 14 bases between them. As DNA, the CDR3 is TGTGCCAGCCTACTAGGGCTAGGCTCCTACGAGCAGTACTTC. This codes for CASLLGLGSYEQYF. Filled out from reference TRBV2 and TRBJ2-7, the complete variable domain reads EPEVTQTPSHQVTQMGQEVILRCVPISNHLYFYWYRQILGQKVEFLVSFYNNEISEKSEIFDDQFSVERPDGSNFTLKIRSTKLEDSAMYFCASLLGLGSYEQYFGPGTRLTVT.

This rearrangement joins TRBV5-1 to TRBJ2-5, with a possible D match to TRBD2 (6 bases). V was trimmed by 4 bases and J by 4 bases, leaving 20 bases between them. This CDR3 is 16 amino acids long. Germline assignment: CDR1 SGHRS and CDR2 YFSETQ. Here the CDR3 DNA reads TGCGCCAGCAGCCGACGGCCTGATGCGGGGTCAGAGACCCAGTACTTC. Its translation is CASSRRPDAGSETQYF.

The rearrangement uses TRBV27 and TRBJ2-7, with D possibly being TRBD2 (6 bases). In germline, CDR1 is MNHEY, CDR2 SMNVEV (reference sequence). The germline V and J ends were trimmed by 0 bases and 7 bases, with 28 bases remaining between them. This CDR3 comprises 19 residues. This CDR3 reads CASSLSPSLGVGGVFEQYF. In DNA form, the CDR3 reads TGTGCCAGCAGTTTATCGCCTTCCCTTGGGGTCGGGGGAGTTTTTGAGCAGTACTTC.

As DNA, the CDR3 is TGTGCCAGCAGTGGAAGGGTTCAAGAGACCCAGTACTTC. Translated, it gives CASSGRVQETQYF. The rearrangement links TRBV25-1 to TRBJ2-5, with no clear D. The CDR3 runs 13 residues. The germline gives CDR1 MGHDK, CDR2 SYGVNS. V lost 4 bases to trimming and J lost 2 bases, with 8 bases between them.